The TCR beta chain under discussion was sequenced for a study of T cells in Graves' hyperthyroidism and ophthalmopathy. The ends were cut back, 5 bases at V and 2 bases at J, with 22 bases in the middle. Germline V CDR1 and CDR2: DFQATT, SNEGSKA (reference sequence). The length of the CDR3 is 16 residues. There are a few counts of this clonotype. Its antigen is currently unknown. Study-wide findings and caveats: Most clonotypes expanded in the thyroid (above 0.001) were also present in blood. Ophthalmopathy cases were set apart from stable hyperthyroidism by a 13 V-J model.

The CDR3 regions of TCR beta were amplified from RNA transcripts. With the HTBI primer set, the TCR CDR3 went through a first round of RT-PCR. In TCRdb, the multiplex PCR reads were re-called with MiXCR into one record per CDR3 protein. The sample carries 650,000 to 800,000 distinct CDR3 sequences, about 45% recorded once. This chain connects TRBV20-1 to TRBJ2-7, with TRBD2 as a possible D gene (7 bases). The sequenced sample was peripheral blood or thyroid tissue (not recorded which). This receptor was obtained from an adult man with Graves' disease, either hyperthyroidism or ophthalmopathy (not recorded which). The CDR3 DNA is TGCAGTGCTCAGAGAGACCCGGGGGGCCCTCCCTACGAGCAGTACTTC. The encoded protein is CSAQRDPGGPPYEQYF.